The text below deals with one TCR beta chain. This sample stems from a study of blood T cell repertoires in COVID-19. About the study: Researchers got acute and convalescent COVID-19 samples from the United States, Italy and Spain. Sample material is recorded as cDNA or gDNA derived from T cells, B-cell-depleted T cells, or PBMCs.

The authors' processing: Amplifying reference gene primers gave estimates of nucleated cell counts. This table comes from immunoSEQ multiplex PCR, and its TCRdb copy is limited to in-frame clones, with some not included. Clone size and V and J calls were adopted from that table, with D and trimming inferred from the DNA. The sample lists about 250,000 clones, roughly 87% occurring once. The sequence was collected from a woman aged 25 to 39 with acute or convalescent COVID-19. Material for sequencing was peripheral blood.

The CDR3 region has the DNA TGTGCCAGCAGCGTGACAGGAGGTACCGGGGAGCTGTTTTTT. This encodes CASSVTGGTGELFF. This chain links TRBV9 with TRBJ2-2; D is perhaps TRBD1 (6 bases). V was cut by 2 bases and J by 5 bases, with 10 bases left in between. The CDR3 spans 14 residues. Germline V lookup: CDR1 SGDLS, CDR2 YYNGEE. Looking up the rest from reference TRBV9 and TRBJ2-2 gives the full variable domain: DSGVTQTPKHLITATGQRVTLRCSPRSGDLSVYWYQQSLDQGLQFLIQYYNGEERAKGNILERFSAQQFPDLHSELNLSSLELGDSALYFCASSVTGGTGELFFGEGSRLTVL.